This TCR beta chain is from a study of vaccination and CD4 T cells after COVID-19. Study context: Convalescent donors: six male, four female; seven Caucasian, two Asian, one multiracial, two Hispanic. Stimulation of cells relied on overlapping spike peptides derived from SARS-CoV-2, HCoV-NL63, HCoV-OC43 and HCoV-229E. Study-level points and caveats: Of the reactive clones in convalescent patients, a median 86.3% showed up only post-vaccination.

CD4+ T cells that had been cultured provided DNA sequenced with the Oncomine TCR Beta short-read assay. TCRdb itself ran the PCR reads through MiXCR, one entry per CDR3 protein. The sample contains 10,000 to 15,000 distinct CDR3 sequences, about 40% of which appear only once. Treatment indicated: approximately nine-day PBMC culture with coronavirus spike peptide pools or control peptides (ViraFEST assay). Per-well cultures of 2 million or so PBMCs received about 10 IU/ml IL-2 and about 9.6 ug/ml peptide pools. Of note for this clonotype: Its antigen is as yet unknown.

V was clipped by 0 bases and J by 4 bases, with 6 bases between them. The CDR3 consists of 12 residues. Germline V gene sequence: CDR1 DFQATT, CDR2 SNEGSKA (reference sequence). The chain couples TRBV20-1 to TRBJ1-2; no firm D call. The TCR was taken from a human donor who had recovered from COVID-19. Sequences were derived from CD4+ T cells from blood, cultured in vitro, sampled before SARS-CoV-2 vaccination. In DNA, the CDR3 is TGCAGTGCTAGAGACATCCTCTATGGCTACACCTTC. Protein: CSARDILYGYTF.